This T cell receptor beta chain is from a study of blood T cell repertoires in COVID-19 (dated by TCRdb to between 2020 and 2021). In terms of the full investigation: Samples covering the acute and convalescent phases of COVID-19 were provided by collaborators in the United States, Italy and Spain. The prospective study material was composed of cDNA or gDNA derived from T cells, B-cell-depleted T cells, or PBMCs. Subjects who had been exposed to COVID-19, were actively infected with it, or had recovered from it provided the deeply sampled blood TCRbeta repertoires that made up the dataset. The repertoires were released in a freely available public database meant as a resource for research on the immune response to SARS-CoV-2. Samples came from the ongoing ImmuneRACE study (first 160 participants) plus 1,254 subjects from 6 global collaborators. The sample metadata nearly always contained a de-identified subject ID, COVID-19 status, age in years and sex. Where available, HLA class I and class II types were taken from metadata supplied by the sample provider and were not determined by assay-based typing.

This clone was observed once. Its antigen remains undetermined. Per-nucleotide qualities are absent, and no much larger clonotype sits a single base away. At one collaborating source in Seattle, patients were enrolled during active infection and were followed longitudinally through the course of disease. The collaborating institutions used their own protocols to collect whole blood in K2EDTA tubes. For TCRbeta analysis, collaborators shipped samples as frozen whole blood, isolated PBMCs, or DNA extracted from either of those sample types. V loses 0 bases of germline sequence and J loses 1 base, and the interval between the two ends is 10 bases. Its CDR3 holds 16 amino acids, cysteine through phenylalanine. CDR3 DNA only is kept here, 48 bases in frame from base 1. CDR1 SGHRS and CDR2 YFSETQ were looked up in the germline V gene. Study-wide findings and limitations: The amount of clinical and demographic metadata varied by source and participant and was provided uncurated.

The immunoSEQ Assay, a bias-controlled multiplex PCR, was used to amplify TCRbeta CDR3 regions from genomic DNA. Per the source publication's procedure: Within the assay, amplification of reference gene primers was used to estimate how many nucleated cells each sample contained. Sequence reads were collapsed and filtered to measure the absolute abundance of every unique TCRbeta CDR3 rearrangement. For each sample, productive Simpson clonality was calculated by taking the square root of Simpson's diversity index across productive rearrangements. Here the immuneACCESS table is served through TCRdb, limited to in-frame sequences with V and J called. Missing clones are a known gap in these copies; in checked studies unresolved V genes cover under half, and the rest lacks a known reason. D and trimming come from the DNA, and the V and J calls and clone size come from that table. The sample table records roughly 280,000 clones; around nine tenths of these occur just once. The ten biggest clones cover more than 4.5% of the sample.

The chain is assembled from TRBV5-1 and TRBJ1-4; tentative D gene TRBD1, with 6 bases matching. The clonotype comes from a woman aged 55-69 years with COVID-19, enrolled during active disease. The sequencing input was peripheral blood. This receptor carries the CDR3 CASSLDRVGTNEKLFF. The nucleotide sequence reads as follows: TGCGCCAGCAGCTTGGACAGGGTGGGAACTAATGAAAAACTGTTTTTT.